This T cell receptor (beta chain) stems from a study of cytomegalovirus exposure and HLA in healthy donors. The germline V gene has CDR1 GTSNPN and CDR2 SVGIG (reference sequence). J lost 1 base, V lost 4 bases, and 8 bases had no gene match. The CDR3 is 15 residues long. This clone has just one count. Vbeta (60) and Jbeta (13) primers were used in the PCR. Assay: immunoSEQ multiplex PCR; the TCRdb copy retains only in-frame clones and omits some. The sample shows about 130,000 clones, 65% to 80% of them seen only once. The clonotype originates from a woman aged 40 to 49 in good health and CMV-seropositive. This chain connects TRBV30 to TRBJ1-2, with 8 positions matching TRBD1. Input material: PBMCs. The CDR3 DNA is TGTGCCTGGACTACCGGCAGGGGGCTTAACTATGGCTACACCTTC. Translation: CAWTTGRGLNYGYTF.